The 8 T cell receptor beta chains presented below share a single source sample, sequenced in a study of blood T cell repertoires in COVID-19 (dated by TCRdb to 2019 to 2021). Library creation used the immunoSEQ multiplex PCR assay. TCRdb provides this immuneACCESS table in a form limited to in-frame rearrangements. Some clones are lacking; in checked studies, under half of them reflect an unresolved V gene, and why the rest are absent is not known. In all, the sample holds some 70,000 clones, and about nine tenths of those were seen once. The top ten clones comprise approximately 40% of the sample. Source material: peripheral blood. Source of these receptors: a woman aged 60 to 75 with COVID-19, enrolled during active disease.

The chain combines TRBV18 with TRBJ2-1, with 7 bases lining up with TRBD1. The CDR3 has 16 amino acids. V lost 3 bases, J lost 3 bases, and 8 bases stayed unmatched. Germline V gene sequence: CDR1 KGHSH, CDR2 LQKENI. CDR3 loop: CASSPAQGSIYNEQFF. The CDR3 bases are TGTGCCAGCTCACCGGCACAGGGGAGTATCTACAATGAGCAGTTCTTC.

This clone occurred once. V is TRBV9 and J is TRBJ1-5; no firm D call. The V end lost 5 bases, the J end lost 5 bases, and 17 bases lay between the germline ends. The CDR3 sequence is 15 residues long. Germline loops: CDR1 SGDLS, CDR2 YYNGEE. In nucleotides, the CDR3 is TGTGCCAGCAGTGCGACTCCGGGAACTCATCAGCCCCAGCATTTT. Protein product: CASSATPGTHQPQHF. The full variable domain, its missing parts supplied by reference TRBV9 and TRBJ1-5, is DSGVTQTPKHLITATGQRVTLRCSPRSGDLSVYWYQQSLDQGLQFLIQYYNGEERAKGNILERFSAQQFPDLHSELNLSSLELGDSALYFCASSATPGTHQPQHFGDGTRLSIL.

The rearrangement links TRBV27 to TRBJ2-7; tentatively, D is TRBD1 (5 bases). CDR3 length equals 12 residues. CDR1 MNHEY and CDR2 SMNVEV come from the germline V gene (reference sequence). V lost 9 bases to trimming and J lost 7 bases, with 16 bases between them. The CDR3 DNA reads TGTGCCAGTAGCAAGGGGCAAGGGGAGCAGTACTTC. Its translation is CASSKGQGEQYF.

The rearrangement uses TRBV7-9 and TRBJ2-7; 13 nucleotides align to TRBD2. V shed 4 bases, J shed 2 bases, and the junction held 8 bases outside the gene matches. This CDR3 is built from 17 residues. Per the germline V gene, CDR1 is SEHNR and CDR2 is FQNEAQ (reference sequence). The CDR3 spells CASSSGLAGRDTYEQYF. The CDR3 DNA reads as TGTGCCAGCAGCTCGGGACTAGCGGGAAGGGACACCTACGAGCAGTACTTC.

The gene calls are TRBV10-3 and TRBJ2-7; 7 bases are shared with TRBD1. There are 12 residues in the CDR3. The J segment lost 3 bases and the V segment lost 10 bases, leaving 6 bases of the junction unmatched. Germline assignment: CDR1 ENHRY and CDR2 SYGVKD. CDR3 sequence (DNA): TGTGCCAGCCGGGACAGTAACTACGAGCAGTACTTC. It codes for CASRDSNYEQYF.

The chain carries TRBV10-1 and TRBJ2-1, with TRBD2 as a possible D gene (6 bases). Germline values: CDR1 WNHNN, CDR2 SYGVQD (reference sequence). There are 13 residues in the CDR3. V lost 2 bases to trimming and J lost 9 bases, with 11 bases between them. The CDR3 reads CASSETSYGEQFF. DNA of the CDR3: TGCGCCAGCAGTGAGACTAGCTACGGTGAGCAGTTCTTC.

The chain recombines TRBV6-6 with TRBJ2-7; D remains ambiguous. V was pared by 6 bases and J by 2 bases, with 14 bases between. The CDR3 totals 14 residues. Germline V gene data show CDR1 as MNHNY and CDR2 as SVGAGI (reference sequence). This chain's CDR3 is CASRPSGLAYEQYF. DNA of the CDR3: TGTGCCAGCAGGCCCTCTGGGCTTGCCTACGAGCAGTACTTC.

The chain is built from TRBV28 and TRBJ1-2, with D unclear. V gave up 7 bases and J gave up 8 bases, with 14 bases separating them. CDR3 length equals 12 residues. Per germline, CDR1 MDHEN and CDR2 SYDVKM. The CDR3 protein is CASNSGGLGYTF. The DNA for the CDR3 is TGTGCCAGCAATTCCGGAGGTCTCGGCTACACCTTC.